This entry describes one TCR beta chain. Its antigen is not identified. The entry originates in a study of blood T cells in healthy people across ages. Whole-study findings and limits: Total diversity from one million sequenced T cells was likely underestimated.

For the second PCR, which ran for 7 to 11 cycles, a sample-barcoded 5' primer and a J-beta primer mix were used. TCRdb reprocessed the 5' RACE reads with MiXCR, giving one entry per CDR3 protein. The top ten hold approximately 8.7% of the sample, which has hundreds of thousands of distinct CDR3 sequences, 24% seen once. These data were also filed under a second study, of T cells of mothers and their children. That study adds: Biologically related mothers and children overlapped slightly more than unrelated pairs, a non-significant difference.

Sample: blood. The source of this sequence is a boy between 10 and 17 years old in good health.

The CDR3 DNA reads as TGCGCCAGCAGCCAAGATGTGGGACAGAAAAACATTCAGTACTTC. Protein product: CASSQDVGQKNIQYF. V is TRBV4-1 and J is TRBJ2-4; 7 nucleotides agree with TRBD1. From germline, CDR1 is MGHRA and CDR2 YSYEKL. Losses at the gene ends were 0 bases for V and 4 bases for J; bases not matched to a gene: 3. This CDR3 has 15 residues.